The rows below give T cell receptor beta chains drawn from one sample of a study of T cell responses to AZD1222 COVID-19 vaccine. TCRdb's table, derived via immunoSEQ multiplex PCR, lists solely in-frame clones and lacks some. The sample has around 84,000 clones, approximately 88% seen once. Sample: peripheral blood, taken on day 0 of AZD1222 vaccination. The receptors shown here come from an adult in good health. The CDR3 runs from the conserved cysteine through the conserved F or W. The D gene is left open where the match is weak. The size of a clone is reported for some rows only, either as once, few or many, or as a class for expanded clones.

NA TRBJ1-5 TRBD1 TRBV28 CASSLGQGFSNQPQHF TGTGCCAGCAGTTTGGGACAGGGTTTTAGCAATCAGCCCCAGCATTTT
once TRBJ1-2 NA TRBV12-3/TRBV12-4 CASRQGGYGYTF TGTGCCAGCAGACAGGGCGGCTATGGCTACACCTTC
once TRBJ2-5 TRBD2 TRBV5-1 CASSSGLAGGPGETQYF TGCGCCAGCAGCTCGGGACTAGCGGGAGGGCCCGGTGAGACCCAGTACTTC
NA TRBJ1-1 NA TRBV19 CASSGGQTNTEAFF TGTGCCAGTAGTGGAGGACAGACGAACACTGAAGCTTTCTTT
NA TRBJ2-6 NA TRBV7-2 CASSLGGNRVGANVLTF TGTGCCAGCAGCTTAGGGGGGAACAGGGTTGGGGCCAACGTCCTGACTTTC
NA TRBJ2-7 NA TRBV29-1 CSVKDGYSYEQYF TGCAGCGTTAAGGACGGTTATTCCTACGAGCAGTACTTC
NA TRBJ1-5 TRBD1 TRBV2 CASKGQINQPQHF TGTGCCAGCAAGGGACAGATCAATCAGCCCCAGCATTTT
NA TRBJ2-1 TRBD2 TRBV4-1 CASKRGAGTYNEQFF TGCGCCAGTAAGCGGGGAGCGGGAACCTACAATGAGCAGTTCTTC
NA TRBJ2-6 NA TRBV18 CASRPPGRSSGANVLTF TGTGCCAGCCGCCCTCCAGGGCGTTCTTCTGGGGCCAACGTCCTGACTTTC
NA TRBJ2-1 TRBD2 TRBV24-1 CATSDPTRTSGVYNEQFF TGTGCCACCAGTGACCCTACCCGGACTAGCGGGGTCTACAATGAGCAGTTCTTC
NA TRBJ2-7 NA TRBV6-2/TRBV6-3 CASSYDRTYEQYF TGTGCCAGCAGTTACGACAGAACCTACGAGCAGTACTTC
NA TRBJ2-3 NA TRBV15 CATRISGVRKDTQYF TGTGCCACCAGGATTTCAGGGGTTAGGAAGGATACGCAGTATTTT
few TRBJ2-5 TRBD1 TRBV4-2 CASSPPGQGETQYF TGTGCCAGCAGCCCCCCGGGACAGGGGGAGACCCAGTACTTC
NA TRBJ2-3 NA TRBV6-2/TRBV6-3 CASSYPRMGSARTDTQYF TGTGCCAGCAGTTACCCGAGAATGGGGTCCGCCCGCACAGATACGCAGTATTTT
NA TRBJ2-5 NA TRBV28 CASSLGRFQETQYF TGTGCCAGCAGTTTGGGTCGGTTCCAAGAGACCCAGTACTTC
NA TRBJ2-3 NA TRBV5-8 CASSLSSGTDTQYF TGTGCCAGCAGCTTGTCTAGCGGCACAGATACGCAGTATTTT
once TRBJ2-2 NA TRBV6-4 CASSDRPYTGELFF TGTGCCAGCAGTGACAGGCCTTACACCGGGGAGCTGTTTTTT
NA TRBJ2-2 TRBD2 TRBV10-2 CASRTGTTATGELFF TGCGCCAGCAGGACCGGGACTACCGCCACCGGGGAGCTGTTTTTT
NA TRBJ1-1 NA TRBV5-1 CASSLMSRTIVNTEAFF TGCGCCAGCAGCTTGATGTCGCGGACAATAGTGAACACTGAAGCTTTCTTT
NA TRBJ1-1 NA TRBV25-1 CASSESGGQGKAFF TGTGCCAGCAGTGAATCGGGTGGGCAGGGTAAAGCTTTCTTT
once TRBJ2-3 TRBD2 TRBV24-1 CATSDATLAGGTDTQYF TGTGCCACCAGTGACGCCACTCTAGCGGGGGGCACAGATACGCAGTATTTT
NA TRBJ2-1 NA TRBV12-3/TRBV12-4 CASSSGSREQFF TGTGCCAGCAGTTCCGGGTCCCGGGAGCAGTTCTTC
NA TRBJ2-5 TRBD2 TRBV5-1 CASRKGLAGGETQYF TGCGCCAGCAGGAAGGGACTAGCGGGAGGAGAGACCCAGTACTTC
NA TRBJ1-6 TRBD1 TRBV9 CASSLRGTPYNSPLHF TGTGCCAGCAGCCTCAGGGGGACCCCTTATAATTCACCCCTCCACTTT
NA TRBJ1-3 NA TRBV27 CASSPRGRNTIYF TGTGCCAGCAGTCCCCGGGGCCGAAACACCATATATTTT
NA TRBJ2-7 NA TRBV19 CASSIGGDYEQYF TGTGCCAGTAGTATAGGTGGGGACTACGAGCAGTACTTC
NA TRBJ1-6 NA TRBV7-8 CASSRPRVPYNSPLHF TGTGCCAGCAGCCGCCCCAGAGTACCCTATAATTCACCCCTCCACTTT
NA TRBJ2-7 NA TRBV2 CASSRDTLPSYEQYF TGTGCCAGCAGTAGAGATACCCTACCCTCCTACGAGCAGTACTTC
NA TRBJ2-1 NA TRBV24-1 CATSPLVGEQFF TGTGCCACCAGCCCCCTGGTGGGGGAGCAGTTCTTC
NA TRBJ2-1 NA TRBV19 CASSFWGSSYNEQFF TGTGCCAGTAGTTTTTGGGGAAGCTCCTACAATGAGCAGTTCTTC
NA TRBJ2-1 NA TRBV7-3 CASSLGDAGEQFF TGTGCCAGCAGCTTAGGGGATGCGGGTGAGCAGTTCTTC